This T cell receptor (beta chain) was sequenced in a study of T cell repertoires in cytomegalovirus infection. Turning to the study itself: Shared public TCR beta signatures pointed to both CMV infection and a matching HLA type. General study findings and limits: HLA-C-restricted TCR beta clonotypes specific for CMV led the ex vivo response. Using cumulative public TCR beta family frequency, the authors identified those who carried CMV together with the relevant HLA.

This clonotype was seen repeatedly, ten times or more. The target antigen is unknown. TCRdb re-analysed the reads in MiXCR, keeping a single row per CDR3 protein. The table has about 920,000 distinct CDR3 sequences, approximately 31% seen once. The CDR3 length is 13 residues. Germline CDR1 SGHKS, CDR2 YYEKEE (reference sequence). V was trimmed by 3 bases and J by 2 bases, leaving 9 bases between them. The material sequenced was cultured CD8+ T cells from PBMCs, taken from culture after CMV antigen stimulation. The origin of this receptor is a human donor in good health (CMV status not recorded). Some clones in this sample may be carry-over from other donors' samples. The chain carries TRBV5-5 and TRBJ2-7, with D perhaps assigned TRBD1 or TRBD2 (5 bases each). The CDR3 sequence is CASSSGTPYEQYV. The CDR3 DNA reads as TGTGCCAGCAGCTCCGGGACGCCCTACGAGCAGTACGTC.